What follows are 32 T cell receptor beta chains derived from one specimen sequenced in a study of T-cell memory formation after mild COVID-19. Via MiXCR, TCRdb re-called the 5' RACE reads, giving one row per CDR3 protein. The profile shows 300,000 to 400,000 distinct CDR3 sequences, approximately 16% of them singletons. The sequencing input was PBMCs or a T cell subset sorted from them (not recorded which). The receptor set was obtained from a man younger than 30 who had mild COVID-19 (a few samples of this study predate the infection). Cell type and time point are not known.

A few counts support this clonotype. DNA of the CDR3: TGCGGAGTGAAGGACAGGATCGATAACACTGAAGCTTTCTTT. This codes for CGVKDRIDNTEAFF. This sequence joins TRBV29-1 and TRBJ1-1; TRBD1 agrees at 7 bases. This CDR3 is built from 14 residues. The germline V gene encodes CDR1 SQVTM and CDR2 ANQGSEA.

The rearrangement joins TRBV27 to TRBJ2-3; no firm D call. The CDR3 totals 14 residues. V lost 6 bases to trimming and J lost 2 bases, with 12 bases between them. Germline V CDR1 and CDR2: MNHEY, SMNVEV (reference sequence). CDR3 region: CASSVEWLTDTQYF. In nucleotides, the CDR3 is TGTGCCAGCAGCGTGGAGTGGCTCACAGATACGCAGTATTTT.

Many counts were recorded for this clonotype. In DNA form, the CDR3 reads TGTGCCAGCAGAGGGACAGGATCACCCCTCCACTTT. It translates to CASRGTGSPLHF. The chain recombines TRBV2 with TRBJ1-6; TRBD1 agrees at 8 bases. The CDR3 runs to 12 residues. Germline CDR1 and CDR2: SNHLY and FYNNEI. V shed 6 bases, J shed 10 bases, and the junction held 2 bases outside the gene matches. Full variable domain (outside the CDR3, taken from reference TRBV2 and TRBJ1-6): EPEVTQTPSHQVTQMGQEVILRCVPISNHLYFYWYRQILGQKVEFLVSFYNNEISEKSEIFDDQFSVERPDGSNFTLKIRSTKLEDSAMYFCASRGTGSPLHFGNGTRLTVT.

This chain connects TRBV6-2 or TRBV6-3 to TRBJ1-5; no reliable D call. The CDR3 covers 13 residues. The V gene lost 6 bases and the J gene lost 6 bases, with 12 bases spanning the gap. From germline, CDR1 is MNHEY and CDR2 SVGEGT. The CDR3 is CASRDFDGQPQHF. CDR3 coding DNA: TGTGCCAGCAGGGACTTTGACGGTCAGCCCCAGCATTTT.

This rearrangement joins TRBV6-4 to TRBJ1-1; D unclear. Germline CDR1 is MRHNA and CDR2 is SNTAGT. V was trimmed by 1 base and J by 1 base, leaving 13 bases between them. This CDR3 spans 16 amino acids. The CDR3, as DNA: TGTGCCAGCAGTGACTTCTTTCACGAAAGGAACACTGAAGCTTTCTTT. It encodes CASSDFFHERNTEAFF.

V usage is TRBV12-3 or TRBV12-4 and J usage is TRBJ2-4; perhaps D is TRBD1 or TRBD2 (5 bases each). The CDR3 has 12 residues. V lost 3 bases, J lost 8 bases, and 8 bases lay in between. CDR3 sequence: CASSFRGDIQYF. CDR3 DNA sequence: TGTGCCAGCAGTTTCCGGGGCGACATTCAGTACTTC.

This clonotype was counted between two and nine times. The rearrangement links TRBV12-3 or TRBV12-4 to TRBJ2-3; D is perhaps TRBD2 (6 bases). This CDR3 region has 14 residues. The V end lost 5 bases, the J end lost 6 bases, and 15 bases lay between the germline ends. CDR3: CASSTRGLYDTQYF. The CDR3 DNA reads as TGTGCCAGCAGTACCCGAGGACTATACGATACGCAGTATTTT.

The gene calls are TRBV7-9 and TRBJ1-5; no clear D gene. CDR3 length: 16 residues. V lost 3 bases and J 4 bases, leaving 16 bases between the germline ends. Germline CDR1 is SEHNR and CDR2 is FQNEAQ (reference sequence). This CDR3 reads CASSFSTGGGNQPQHF. For the CDR3, the DNA is TGTGCCAGCAGCTTCTCGACCGGAGGAGGTAATCAGCCCCAGCATTTT. Full variable domain (remainder filled in from reference TRBV7-9 and TRBJ1-5): DTGVSQNPRHKITKRGQNVTFRCDPISEHNRLYWYRQTLGQGPEFLTYFQNEAQLEKSRLLSDRFSAERPKGSFSTLEIQRTEQGDSAMYLCASSFSTGGGNQPQHFGDGTRLSIL.

This clonotype was detected a few times. The rearrangement uses TRBV12-3 or TRBV12-4 and TRBJ2-7, with D unclear. Deletions cut 3 bases from V and 5 bases from J, with 8 bases between. The CDR3 has 12 residues. The CDR3 coding sequence is TGTGCCAGCAGTTTTACCTACGACGAGCAGTACTTC. Translating gives CASSFTYDEQYF.

This clonotype has just a few counts. This chain uses TRBV5-1 with TRBJ1-2; no reliable D call. Germline V gene lookup returns CDR1 SGHRS and CDR2 YFSETQ. V was clipped by 0 bases and J by 7 bases, with 10 bases between them. The CDR3 consists of 13 residues. The CDR3 is CASSLEPEGGYTF. Written as DNA, the CDR3 is TGCGCCAGCAGCTTGGAGCCGGAGGGTGGCTACACCTTC.

V usage is TRBV15 and J usage is TRBJ2-3; the D is unclear. Germline lookup yields CDR1 LNHNV and CDR2 YYDKDF (reference sequence). The CDR3 totals 13 residues. V was trimmed by 0 bases and J by 4 bases, leaving 5 bases between them. Here the CDR3 reads CATSRDHPDTQYF. The CDR3 nucleotides read TGTGCCACCAGCAGAGATCACCCAGATACGCAGTATTTT.

This clonotype turned up a few times. This chain joins TRBV7-2 and TRBJ2-1; tentative D call: TRBD1 (6 bases). CDR1 and CDR2 (germline): SGHTA, FQGNSA. This CDR3 spans 14 amino acids. V lost 5 bases and J 8 bases, leaving 16 bases between the germline ends. The CDR3 DNA is TGTGCCAGCAGCCTTGGGACACCGAGTGATGAGCAGTTCTTC. Translating it yields CASSLGTPSDEQFF.

This clonotype has more than one count but fewer than ten. The chain uses TRBV7-2 and TRBJ2-5; 9 positions agree with TRBD2. V dropped 2 bases and J dropped 7; count of bases not matched to a gene: 5. The CDR3 runs to 14 residues. Germline assignment: CDR1 SGHTA and CDR2 FQGNSA. Written as DNA, the CDR3 is TGTGCCAGCAGCTTAACGGTTAGCGGGGGGACCCAGTACTTC. Amino acids: CASSLTVSGGTQYF.

The chain carries TRBV10-3 and TRBJ2-3; D remains ambiguous. Germline V gene lookup returns CDR1 ENHRY and CDR2 SYGVKD. This CDR3 spans 13 amino acids. Trimming cost V 3 bases and J 4 bases, with 8 bases left between them. This CDR3 is CAISEVQPDTQYF. The CDR3 nucleotides read TGTGCCATCAGTGAAGTACAGCCAGATACGCAGTATTTT.

The chain uses TRBV28 and TRBJ1-2, with 7 bases lining up with TRBD1. This CDR3 region has 14 residues. Germline V gives CDR1 MDHEN, CDR2 SYDVKM. With V trimmed by 3 bases and J by 5 bases, 6 bases remained unmatched. The CDR3 bases are TGTGCCAGCAGTTTTCAAGGGGGCGCGTATGGCTACACCTTC. Translating gives CASSFQGGAYGYTF.

The genes are TRBV18 and TRBJ2-3; a weak D match, TRBD2 (7 bases). Trimming took 6 bases from V and 4 from J, leaving 26 bases between them. CDR1 and CDR2 from the germline V gene are KGHSH and LQKENI. The CDR3 consists of 18 residues. For the CDR3, the DNA is TGTGCCAGCTCGTCTTCGTCACGAGGGGGGGCCGTCCCAGATACGCAGTATTTT. Translation gives CASSSSSRGGAVPDTQYF. The variable domain in full, completed from reference TRBV18 and TRBJ2-3, reads NAGVMQNPRHLVRRRGQEARLRCSPMKGHSHVYWYRQLPEEGLKFMVYLQKENIIDESGMPKERFSAEFPKEGPSILRIQQVVRGDSAAYFCASSSSSRGGAVPDTQYFGPGTRLTVL.

V usage is TRBV7-3 and J usage is TRBJ2-3; D gene uncertain. This CDR3 contains 15 residues. Trimming removed 4 bases from V and 8 bases from J, with 19 bases in between. Looked up from germline, CDR1 is SGHTA and CDR2 is FQGTGA. The CDR3 region is CASSSRPGEGVTQYF. The CDR3 DNA reads as TGTGCCAGCAGCTCCCGGCCAGGCGAAGGAGTTACGCAGTATTTT.

This rearrangement joins TRBV30 to TRBJ2-7; D may be TRBD1 (5 bases). This CDR3 has 12 residues. Trimming removed 2 bases from V and 5 bases from J, with 10 bases in between. The germline CDR1 and CDR2 sequences are GTSNPN and SVGIG (reference sequence). The CDR3 DNA reads TGTGCCTGGAGTCCGCAGGGCCACGAGCAGTACTTC. It codes for CAWSPQGHEQYF.

This clonotype has a handful of counts. The chain joins TRBV14 to TRBJ1-1; unclear D gene. CDR3 length: 15 amino acids. The V and J ends lost 0 bases and 0 bases respectively, with 8 bases between them. CDR1 SGHDN and CDR2 FVKESK come from the germline V gene. In DNA, the CDR3 is TGTGCCAGCAGCCAAGAGGGATGGGTGAACACTGAAGCTTTCTTT. Amino acids: CASSQEGWVNTEAFF. The full variable domain, in which reference TRBV14 and TRBJ1-1 provide the parts outside the CDR3, is EAGVTQFPSHSVIEKGQTVTLRCDPISGHDNLYWYRRVMGKEIKFLLHFVKESKQDESGMPNNRFLAERTGGTYSTLKVQPAELEDSGVYFCASSQEGWVNTEAFFGQGTRLTVV.

This clonotype was seen only a few times. The V and J genes are TRBV5-1 and TRBJ2-2; unclear D gene. V lost 1 base and J 6 bases, leaving 10 bases between the germline ends. The V gene's germline CDR1 is SGHRS and CDR2 YFSETQ. The CDR3 consists of 14 residues. The CDR3 DNA sequence: TGCGCCAGCAGCTTGCGGGTGGCCCCCGGGGAGCTGTTTTTT. Its translation: CASSLRVAPGELFF.

This clonotype came up a few times. The V gene is TRBV19, the J gene TRBJ1-4; no firm D call. The germline CDR1 and CDR2 sequences are LNHDA and SQIVND (reference sequence). Trimming took 6 bases from V and 8 from J, leaving 16 bases between them. The CDR3 is 14 amino acids. CDR3: CASSPTERREKLFF. CDR3 coding DNA: TGTGCCAGTAGCCCAACCGAACGGCGAGAAAAACTGTTTTTT.

This clonotype was recorded a few times. This chain uses TRBV20-1 with TRBJ1-2, with a possible D match to TRBD1 (5 bases). Germline V gives CDR1 DFQATT, CDR2 SNEGSKA (reference sequence). The CDR3 is 13 residues long. Deletions cut 6 bases from V and 2 bases from J, with 13 bases between. CDR3 sequence reads: CSASGGLNYGYTF. CDR3 bases: TGCAGTGCCTCCGGGGGGTTGAACTATGGCTACACCTTC.

This clonotype was seen only a few times. V gene TRBV20-1 combines with J gene TRBJ2-7, with D possibly TRBD1 on 6 matching bases. Germline assignment: CDR1 DFQATT and CDR2 SNEGSKA (reference sequence). The length of the CDR3 is 12 residues. The CDR3, as DNA: TGCAGCCCCCGGGACACGGCTCGCGAGCAGTACTTC. Its protein is CSPRDTAREQYF.

The rearrangement joins TRBV28 to TRBJ2-7; D gene ambiguous. The V end was cut by 3 bases, the J end by 5 bases, with 11 bases between. Looked up from germline, CDR1 is MDHEN and CDR2 is SYDVKM. This CDR3 comprises 13 residues. CDR3 residues: CASSLSVDHEQYV. The CDR3 nucleotides are TGTGCCAGCAGTTTGTCGGTGGACCACGAGCAGTACGTC.

This sequence joins TRBV19 and TRBJ1-1; D not certain. The V gene's germline CDR1 is LNHDA and CDR2 SQIVND (reference sequence). The CDR3 loop spans 15 amino acids. Trimming stripped 3 bases from V and 5 bases from J, with 16 bases between. CDR3 residues: CASSMAQDWRTEAFF. In nucleotides, the CDR3 is TGTGCCAGTAGTATGGCCCAGGACTGGCGTACTGAAGCTTTCTTT.

This clonotype was seen many times. The J gene is TRBJ2-5, the V gene TRBV3-1; TRBD2 matches at 13 bases. The CDR3 contains 16 residues. The germline V gene encodes CDR1 LGHDT and CDR2 YNNKEL (reference sequence). J lost 5 bases, V lost 3 bases, and 6 bases had no gene match. The CDR3 reads CASSQWTSGGDETQYF. The CDR3 bases are TGTGCCAGCAGCCAGTGGACTAGCGGGGGAGATGAGACCCAGTACTTC.

The chain has TRBV29-1 and TRBJ2-7, with a weak D call TRBD1 (6 bases). The CDR3 runs to 13 residues. V was cut by 4 bases and J by 2 bases, with 12 bases left in between. Germline CDR1 reads SQVTM; CDR2 reads ANQGSEA. The CDR3 protein is CSVVSRGTYEQYF. DNA of the CDR3: TGCAGCGTTGTGTCCAGGGGCACCTACGAGCAGTACTTC.

The chain couples TRBV7-2 to TRBJ2-4, with D tentatively TRBD2 (6 bases). V lost 2 bases, J lost 7 bases, and 12 bases lay in between. Germline lookup yields CDR1 SGHTA and CDR2 FQGNSA. The CDR3 consists of 14 residues. CDR3 amino acids: CASSLSEGPNIQYF. As DNA, the CDR3 is TGTGCCAGCAGCTTATCGGAGGGACCCAACATTCAGTACTTC.

This clonotype was counted a few times. This chain links TRBV6-5 with TRBJ2-5, with 12 bases lining up with TRBD1. The J segment lost 5 bases and the V segment lost 6 bases, leaving 7 bases of the junction unmatched. The germline V gene has CDR1 MNHEY and CDR2 SVGAGI. This CDR3 spans 15 amino acids. The CDR3 here is CASSPGTGGGETQYF. The CDR3 coding sequence is TGTGCCAGCAGCCCCGGGACAGGGGGCGGCGAGACCCAGTACTTC.

This clonotype was detected a few times. The chain uses TRBV12-3 or TRBV12-4 and TRBJ2-1; D ambiguous. Trimming took off 2 bases at V and 14 bases at J, with 13 bases between the two ends. This CDR3 has 12 residues. The CDR3 reads CASSLRPTEEFF. The CDR3 DNA reads TGTGCCAGCAGTTTAAGGCCTACGGAAGAGTTCTTC.

This clonotype was observed a few times. The V call is TRBV7-8, the J call TRBJ2-7; TRBD1 matches 8 bases. CDR1 and CDR2 from the germline V gene are SGHVS and FQNEAQ. Trimming at V came to 1 base and at J to 4 bases, leaving 3 bases not matched to a gene. The CDR3 runs to 14 residues. The CDR3 DNA reads TGTGCCAGCAGCTTAGGGGGACAGGTATACGAGCAGTACGTC. It is translated as CASSLGGQVYEQYV.

V gene TRBV12-3 or TRBV12-4 combines with J gene TRBJ2-3; D gene uncertain. Trimming stripped 3 bases from V and 6 bases from J, with 10 bases between. There are 13 residues in the CDR3. CDR3 sequence (DNA): TGTGCCAGCAGTTTTGACGAGAGGGATACGCAGTATTTT. This translates into CASSFDERDTQYF.